This T cell receptor beta chain comes out of a study of cytomegalovirus exposure and HLA in healthy donors. Using immunoSEQ multiplex PCR, the repertoire was profiled, and TCRdb retains in-frame clones only, with some absent. The table shows 100,000 or so clones, with roughly nine tenths occurring only once. This clone appeared a single time. This CDR3 region has 14 residues. Germline V lookup: CDR1 MNHEY, CDR2 SMNVEV (reference sequence). V lost 3 bases to trimming and J lost 5 bases, with 10 bases between them. Separate from the approximately 670-subject first cohort was the roughly 130-subject validation cohort, to which the donors belonged.

The sample consisted of PBMCs. The rearrangement joins TRBV27 to TRBJ2-2; the D gene is possibly TRBD2 (5 bases). This TCR was sampled from a woman aged 25 to 45 in good health and CMV-seronegative. The CDR3 loop is CASSFDGLTGELFF. The CDR3 DNA reads TGTGCCAGCAGTTTTGATGGACTTACCGGGGAGCTGTTTTTT.